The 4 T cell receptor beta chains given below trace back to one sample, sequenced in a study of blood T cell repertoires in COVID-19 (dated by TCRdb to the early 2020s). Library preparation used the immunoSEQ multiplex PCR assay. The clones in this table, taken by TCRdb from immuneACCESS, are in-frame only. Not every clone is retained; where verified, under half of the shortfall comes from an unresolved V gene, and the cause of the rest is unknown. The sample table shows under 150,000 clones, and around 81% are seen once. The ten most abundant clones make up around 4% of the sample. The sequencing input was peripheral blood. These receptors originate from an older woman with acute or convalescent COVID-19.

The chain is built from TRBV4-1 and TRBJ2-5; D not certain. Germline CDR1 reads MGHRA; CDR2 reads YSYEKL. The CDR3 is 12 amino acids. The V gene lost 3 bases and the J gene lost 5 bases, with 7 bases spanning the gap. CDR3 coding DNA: TGCGCCAGCAGCCAGAACGGGGAGACCCAGTACTTC. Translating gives CASSQNGETQYF.

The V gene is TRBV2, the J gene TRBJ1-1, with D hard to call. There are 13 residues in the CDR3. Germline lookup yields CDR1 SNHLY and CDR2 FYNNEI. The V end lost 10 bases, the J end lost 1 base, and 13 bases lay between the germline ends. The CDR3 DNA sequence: TGTGCCAACCGGCGGGAAACGAACACTGAAGCTTTCTTT. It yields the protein CANRRETNTEAFF.

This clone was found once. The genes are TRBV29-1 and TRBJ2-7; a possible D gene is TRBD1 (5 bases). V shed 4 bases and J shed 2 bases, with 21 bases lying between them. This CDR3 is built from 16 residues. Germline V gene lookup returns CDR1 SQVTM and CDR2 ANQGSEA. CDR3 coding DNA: TGCAGCGTTGGTAAGAATGTCAGACCCAGGGCCTACGAGCAGTACTTC. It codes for CSVGKNVRPRAYEQYF.

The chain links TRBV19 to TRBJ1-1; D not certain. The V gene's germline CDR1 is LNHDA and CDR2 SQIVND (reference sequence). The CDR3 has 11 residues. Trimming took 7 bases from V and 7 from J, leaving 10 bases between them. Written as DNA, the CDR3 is TGTGCCAGTATACCAAGAGATGAAGCTTTCTTT. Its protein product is CASIPRDEAFF.